Reported below is one T cell receptor beta chain. Its target is not known. This CDR3 region has 15 residues. The germline gives CDR1 SGHTA, CDR2 FQGNSA. The V end was cut by 4 bases, the J end by 0 bases, with 13 bases between. The source of the sample is a study of T cell repertoires in ileal Crohn's disease. Study at large: Operated complications were stricturing disease (approximately 60%) and penetrating disease (roughly 39%).

This sample's time point: neoterminal ileum biopsy at postoperative endoscopy, about 6 months after surgery. Adults with ileal or ileocolonic Crohn's disease and an indication for resection were eligible. The protocol was immunoSEQ multiplex PCR, while the TCRdb copy is restricted to in-frame clones and leaves out a portion. This table holds around 10,000 clones, around 80% found once. General study points: Clonality above 26.8% at surgery always came with endoscopic recurrence.

The gene calls are TRBV7-2 and TRBJ2-7, with D possibly matching TRBD2 (6 bases). This receptor was obtained from an adult with Crohn's disease. Sequencing input: ileal tissue. The CDR3 protein is CASSSQSGSSYEQYF. The DNA of the CDR3 is TGTGCCAGCAGCTCCCAATCCGGGAGCTCCTACGAGCAGTACTTC. Full variable domain (missing parts from reference TRBV7-2 and TRBJ2-7): GAGVSQSPSNKVTEKGKDVELRCDPISGHTALYWYRQSLGQGLEFLIYFQGNSAPDKSGLPSDRFSAERTGGSVSTLTIQRTQQEDSAVYLCASSSQSGSSYEQYFGPGTRLTVT.